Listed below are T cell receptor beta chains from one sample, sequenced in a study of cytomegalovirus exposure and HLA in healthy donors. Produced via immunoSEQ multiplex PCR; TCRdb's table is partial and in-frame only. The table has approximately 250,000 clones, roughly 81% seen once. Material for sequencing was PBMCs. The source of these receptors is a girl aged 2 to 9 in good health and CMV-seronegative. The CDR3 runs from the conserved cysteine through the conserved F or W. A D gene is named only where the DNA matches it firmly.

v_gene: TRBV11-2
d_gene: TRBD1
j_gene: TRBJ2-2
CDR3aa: CASSLKWGTANTGELFF

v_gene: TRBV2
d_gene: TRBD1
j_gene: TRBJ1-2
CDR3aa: CARTGGRGYTF

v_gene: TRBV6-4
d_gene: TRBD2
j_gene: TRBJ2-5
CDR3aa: CASSDSAGVGETQYF

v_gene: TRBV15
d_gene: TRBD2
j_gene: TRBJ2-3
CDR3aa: CATSTGGGPTTDTQYF

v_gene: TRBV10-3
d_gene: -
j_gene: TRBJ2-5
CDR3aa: CAISEARDSQYF

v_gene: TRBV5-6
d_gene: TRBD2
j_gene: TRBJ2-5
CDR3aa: CASSLLGTSGRARETQYF

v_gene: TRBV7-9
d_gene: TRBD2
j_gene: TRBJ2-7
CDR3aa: CASSLTSGGHEQYF

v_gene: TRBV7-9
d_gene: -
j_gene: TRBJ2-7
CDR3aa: CSSSPQFEQYF

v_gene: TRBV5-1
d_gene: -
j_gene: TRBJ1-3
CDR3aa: CASSSQGTGNTIYF

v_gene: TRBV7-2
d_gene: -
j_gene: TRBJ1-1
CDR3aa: CASSPETRHTEAFF

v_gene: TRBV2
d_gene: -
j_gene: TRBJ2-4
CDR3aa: CASRAGVNIQYF

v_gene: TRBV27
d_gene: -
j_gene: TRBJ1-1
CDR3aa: CASHRVGNTEAFF

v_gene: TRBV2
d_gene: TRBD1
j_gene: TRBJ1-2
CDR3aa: CARMSGQGGGYTF

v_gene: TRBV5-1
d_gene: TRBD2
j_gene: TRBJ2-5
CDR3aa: CASSPEPGLAGETQYF

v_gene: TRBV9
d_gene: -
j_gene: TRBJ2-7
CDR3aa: CASSVATGLSYEQYF

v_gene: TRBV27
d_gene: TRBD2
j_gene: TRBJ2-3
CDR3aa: CASSRLAGGTDTQYF

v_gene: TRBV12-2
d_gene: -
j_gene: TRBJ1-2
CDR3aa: CASRLAWAARGWYGYTF

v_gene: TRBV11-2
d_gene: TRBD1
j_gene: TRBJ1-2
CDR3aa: CASSYSRTGVAYGYTF

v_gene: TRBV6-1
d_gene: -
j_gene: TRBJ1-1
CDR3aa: CASSVLTGRTEAFF

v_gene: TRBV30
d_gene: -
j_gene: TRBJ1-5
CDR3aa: CAWAGGGNQPQHF

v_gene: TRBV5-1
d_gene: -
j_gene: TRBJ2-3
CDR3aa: CASSLNRASTDTQYF

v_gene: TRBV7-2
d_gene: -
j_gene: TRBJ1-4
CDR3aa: CASNRRATTNEKLFF

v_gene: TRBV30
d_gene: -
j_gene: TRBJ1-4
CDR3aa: CAWRSSSEKLFF

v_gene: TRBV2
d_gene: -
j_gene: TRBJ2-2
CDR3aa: CASRASANTGELFF

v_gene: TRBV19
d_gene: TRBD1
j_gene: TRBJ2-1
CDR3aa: CASSMSAKGANEQFF

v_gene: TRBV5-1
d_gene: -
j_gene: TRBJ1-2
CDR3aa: CASSDGSAYGYTF

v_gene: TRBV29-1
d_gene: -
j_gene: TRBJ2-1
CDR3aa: CSSTVGYRNEQFF

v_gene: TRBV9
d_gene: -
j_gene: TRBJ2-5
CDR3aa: CASSVIGVAFETQYF

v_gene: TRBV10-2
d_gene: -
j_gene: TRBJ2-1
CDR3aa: CASRPPAETYNEQFF

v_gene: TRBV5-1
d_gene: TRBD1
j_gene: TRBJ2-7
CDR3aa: CASSLGTGANEQYF

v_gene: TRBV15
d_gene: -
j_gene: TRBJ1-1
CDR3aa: CATSRLIQGTAFF

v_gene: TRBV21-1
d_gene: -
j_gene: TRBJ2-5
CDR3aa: CASSSLLPGAGETQYF

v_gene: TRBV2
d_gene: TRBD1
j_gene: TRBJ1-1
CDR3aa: CASSKLDRFSTEAFF

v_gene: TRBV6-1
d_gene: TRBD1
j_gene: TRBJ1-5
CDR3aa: CASSVPIDRGGDSNQPQHF

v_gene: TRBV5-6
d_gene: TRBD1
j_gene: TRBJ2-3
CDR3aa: CASSFGTGGADTQYF